A selection of T cell receptor beta chains follows, all from one sample in a study of blood T cell repertoires in COVID-19. The protocol was immunoSEQ multiplex PCR, while the TCRdb copy is restricted to in-frame clones and leaves out a portion. This sample carries about 74,000 clones, roughly four fifths of them seen once, and the ten largest clones take 7.4%. The sequenced sample consisted of peripheral blood. The receptors were sampled from a human donor in a cohort sampled during active COVID-19. CDR3s leave out the opening cysteine and the closing phenylalanine or tryptophan.

cdr3_length	v_call	j_call	cdr3_aa
14	TRBV4-3	TRBJ1-2	ASSQEVGVGNYGYT
15	TRBV11-2	TRBJ2-5	ASSLVYAGVYVETQY
13	TRBV18	TRBJ1-1	ASSPRDRRRDEAF
15	TRBV6-2/TRBV6-3	TRBJ2-7	ASSYPSRDRVSYEQY
13	TRBV7-3	TRBJ1-4	ASSLTGQGGEKLF
13	TRBV5-4	TRBJ1-1	ASSLGGTVNTEAF
14	TRBV5-4	TRBJ1-2	ASSLVPGQTNYGYT
14	TRBV18	TRBJ1-5	ASSPSGQGTGQPQH
13	TRBV5-4	TRBJ2-7	ASSFPGQGWNEQY
12	TRBV19	TRBJ1-1	ASTLGGEGTEAF
12	TRBV6-5	TRBJ2-3	ASIPAGAGDTQY
13	TRBV5-1	TRBJ2-7	ASSLGQGPTYEQY
14	TRBV5-1	TRBJ1-2	ASSPHGMGSFSGYT
13	TRBV7-3	TRBJ1-1	ASSSTGGLGTEAF
10	TRBV2	TRBJ2-7	AADRGRGEQY
11	TRBV7-2	TRBJ1-2	ASITRGRTEYT
12	TRBV5-1	TRBJ1-2	ASRPKQGDYGYT
12	TRBV27	TRBJ2-7	ASRPTGGRDEQY
12	TRBV7-9	TRBJ2-3	ASSLEGSTDTQY
10	TRBV2	TRBJ2-7	ASRLGVSEQY
13	TRBV9	TRBJ2-3	ASSVQGSGSDTQY
14	TRBV21-1	TRBJ1-1	ASSKGLRDRVTEAF